This T cell receptor (beta chain) appears in the sequencing data of a study of shared clonotypes between healthy human individuals. V was shortened by 1 base and J by 0 bases, with 7 bases between the two germline ends. The germline gives CDR1 SGHAT, CDR2 FQNNGV. The CDR3 contains 15 residues. Data came from immunoSEQ multiplex PCR; TCRdb stores just in-frame clones and leaves some out. The sample includes 2.5 million or so clones, just over 90% of them seen just once. Material: naive CD4+ T cells sorted from blood. Regarding subset: CD45RA+ positively selected. V is TRBV11-2 and J is TRBJ1-3, with D uncertain. The TCR comes from a man younger than 35 in good health. CDR3 nucleotides: TGTGCCAGCAGCTTAGTAGGCTTCTCTGGAAACACCATATATTTT. Its protein is CASSLVGFSGNTIYF. The complete variable domain, with remaining parts taken from reference TRBV11-2 and TRBJ1-3, reads EAGVAQSPRYKIIEKRQSVAFWCNPISGHATLYWYQQILGQGPKLLIQFQNNGVVDDSQLPKDRFSAERLKGVDSTLKIQPAKLEDSAVYLCASSLVGFSGNTIYFGEGSWLTVV.